A single sample gave rise to the 27 T cell receptor beta chains below, sequenced in a study of T cell repertoires in cytomegalovirus infection. TCRdb re-called the reads through MiXCR, storing one row per CDR3 protein. This table holds approximately 1,000,000 distinct CDR3 sequences, 31% found once. These TCRs are of unknown antigen specificity. The sample in question was cultured CD8+ T cells from PBMCs, obtained from culture after CMV antigen stimulation. Every receptor here comes from a human donor in good health (CMV status not recorded). Some clones in this sample may be carry-over from other donors' samples.

The chain is built from TRBV12-3 or TRBV12-4 and TRBJ1-1; TRBD1 might be the D (6 bases). V dropped 3 bases and J dropped 5 bases, with 19 bases sitting between them. CDR3 length: 16 residues. The CDR3: CASSFGNRVWKTEAFF. The CDR3 DNA reads as TGTGCCAGCAGTTTTGGGAACAGGGTTTGGAAGACTGAAGCTTTCTTT.

Only a few counts were recorded for this clonotype. The chain recombines TRBV28 with TRBJ1-5; D gene ambiguous. Trimming took off 7 bases at V and 3 bases at J, with 16 bases between the two ends. Per germline, CDR1 MDHEN and CDR2 SYDVKM. The CDR3 runs to 15 residues. CDR3 coding DNA: TGTGCCAGCATACAAATCAGGCAGAACAATCAGCCCCAGCATTTT. Residues: CASIQIRQNNQPQHF. Full variable domain (remainder filled in from reference TRBV28 and TRBJ1-5): DVKVTQSSRYLVKRTGEKVFLECVQDMDHENMFWYRQDPGLGLRLIYFSYDVKMKEKGDIPEGYSVSREKKERFSLILESASTNQTSMYLCASIQIRQNNQPQHFGDGTRLSIL.

In this sample, this clonotype turned up a few times. The rearrangement joins TRBV4-1 to TRBJ1-4, with D uncertain. V gave up 1 base and J gave up 6 bases, with 6 bases separating them. The CDR3 consists of 13 residues. Germline CDR1 is MGHRA and CDR2 is YSYEKL. The CDR3 is CASSQVIDEKLFF. As DNA, the CDR3 is TGCGCCAGCAGCCAAGTAATTGATGAAAAACTGTTTTTT.

This clonotype was seen more than once but under ten times. This chain links TRBV6-1 with TRBJ2-7, with a possible D match to TRBD2 (6 bases). Per the germline V gene, CDR1 is MNHNS and CDR2 is SASEGT. This CDR3 spans 15 amino acids. V was clipped by 1 base and J by 2 bases, with 12 bases between them. This CDR3 is CASSEGPGRTYEQYF. CDR3 in DNA: TGTGCCAGCAGTGAAGGTCCAGGGAGGACCTACGAGCAGTACTTC.

The table lists this clonotype with a few counts. The chain joins TRBV6-5 to TRBJ2-3; the D is unclear. The germline gives CDR1 MNHEY, CDR2 SVGAGI. The CDR3 covers 15 residues. The V and J ends lost 0 bases and 1 base respectively, with 8 bases between them. The CDR3 here is CASSYSAKRTDTQYF. CDR3 bases: TGTGCCAGCAGTTACTCGGCCAAGCGCACAGATACGCAGTATTTT.

This clonotype appeared once. The chain couples TRBV9 to TRBJ2-7, with 10 bases fitting TRBD1. The germline V gene encodes CDR1 SGDLS and CDR2 YYNGEE. The J segment lost 7 bases and the V segment lost 0 bases, leaving 7 bases of the junction unmatched. CDR3 size: 15 residues. The CDR3 coding sequence is TGTGCCAGCAGCGTAGCTAGTCGGGACAGGGGAGAGCAGTACGTC. This codes for CASSVASRDRGEQYV.

This clonotype has more than one count but fewer than ten. The chain recombines TRBV6-1 with TRBJ2-3; 7 bases are shared with TRBD1. Per the germline V gene, CDR1 is MNHNS and CDR2 is SASEGT. The CDR3 is made up of 16 amino acids. Trimming removed 6 bases from V and 1 base from J; junction bases left unmatched: 10. CDR3 coding DNA: TGTGCCAGCAGCCGCCCCCGGGACAGAGGCACAGATACGCAGTATTTT. Its protein product is CASSRPRDRGTDTQYF.

Concerning this clonotype: This may be a read error, as it is one base from a much larger clone. The chain links TRBV2 to TRBJ1-1, with a weak D call TRBD1 (6 bases). From germline, CDR1 is SNHLY and CDR2 FYNNEI. V lost 6 bases, J lost 1 base, and 12 bases lay in between. The CDR3 length is 14 residues. CDR3 sequence reads: CASRFGGPNTEAFF. CDR3 DNA sequence: TGTGCCAGCAGGTTTGGGGGGCCGAACACTGAAGCTTTCTTT.

Worth noting for this clonotype: One end of the junction varies from germline; a read error may be responsible. V gene TRBV4-2 combines with J gene TRBJ1-2, with D perhaps matching TRBD1 (6 bases). This CDR3 has 13 amino acids. Per germline, CDR1 LGHNA and CDR2 YNFKEQ. Here the CDR3 reads CASSQVGGNGYTF. CDR3 in DNA: TGTGCCAGCAGCCAAGTAGGGGGAAATGGCTACACTTTC.

The CDR3 DNA follows: TGTGCCAGCAGTGACAGGGAAAGGGATCAGCCCCAGCATTTT. Its translation is CASSDRERDQPQHF. This chain uses TRBV27 with TRBJ1-5, with TRBD1 identical over 7 bases. Germline CDR1 and CDR2: MNHEY and SMNVEV (reference sequence). CDR3 size: 14 residues. J lost 5 bases, V lost 5 bases, and 6 bases had no gene match.

This clonotype was recorded many times. The chain combines TRBV12-3 or TRBV12-4 with TRBJ1-4; tentative D call: TRBD1 (6 bases). The CDR3 runs to 13 residues. V lost 5 bases and J lost 7, with 11 bases in between. The CDR3 region is CASSLQGPEKLFF. The DNA for the CDR3 is TGTGCCAGCAGTCTACAGGGCCCTGAAAAACTGTTTTTT.

The table lists this clonotype with a few counts. The rearrangement links TRBV2 to TRBJ2-5, with D possibly being TRBD1 (6 bases). The CDR3 runs to 16 residues. Germline assignment: CDR1 SNHLY and CDR2 FYNNEI. Trimming removed 10 bases at V and 3 bases at J, with 24 bases between. CDR3 in amino acids: CAISLDLDSSEETQYF. CDR3 DNA: TGTGCCATCTCCCTAGACTTGGACAGTTCAGAAGAGACCCAGTACTTC.

The rearrangement uses TRBV4-1 and TRBJ1-1, with D perhaps matching TRBD1 (5 bases). The germline V and J ends were trimmed by 2 bases and 0 bases, with 13 bases remaining between them. The CDR3 runs to 16 residues. Germline CDR1 is MGHRA and CDR2 is YSYEKL. CDR3 protein: CASSQSQDPMNTEAFF. DNA for the CDR3: TGCGCCAGCAGCCAATCACAGGACCCAATGAACACTGAAGCTTTCTTT.

This clonotype has just a few counts. The rearrangement uses TRBV6-1 and TRBJ2-7, with 7 bases identical to TRBD1. The CDR3 spans 14 residues. Per the germline V gene, CDR1 is MNHNS and CDR2 is SASEGT. Unmatched junction bases numbered 4, after V lost 5 bases and J lost 0 bases. As DNA, the CDR3 is TGTGCCAGCAGTTTGGGACAGATCTCCTACGAGCAGTACTTC. Translated, it gives CASSLGQISYEQYF.

A note on this clonotype: With a much larger clone just one base away, this may be a read error. The J gene is TRBJ2-5, the V gene TRBV7-6, with unresolved D. The ends were cut back, 4 bases at V and 5 bases at J, with 11 bases in the middle. This CDR3 region has 13 residues. CDR1 is SGHVS and CDR2 is FNYEAQ in the germline V gene. The CDR3 sequence is CASSSWFRETQYF. The CDR3 DNA reads as TGTGCCAGCAGCTCGTGGTTCCGGGAGACCCAGTACTTC. The complete variable domain, with remaining parts taken from reference TRBV7-6 and TRBJ2-5, reads GAGVSQSPRYKVTKRGQDVALRCDPISGHVSLYWYRQALGQGPEFLTYFNYEAQQDKSGLPNDRFSAERPEGSISTLTIQRTEQRDSAMYRCASSSWFRETQYFGPGTRLLVL.

Only a few counts were recorded for this clonotype. The gene calls are TRBV12-5 and TRBJ2-1; D is perhaps TRBD2 (6 bases). This CDR3 contains 16 residues. Trimming stripped 5 bases from V and 8 bases from J, with 22 bases between. CDR1 and CDR2 from the germline V gene are LGHNT and FRNRAP. In DNA form, the CDR3 reads TGTGCTAGTGGTCTTGCCGGGACTCCCACTCAGGATGAGCAGTTCTTC. It encodes CASGLAGTPTQDEQFF.

The chain employs TRBV6-2 or TRBV6-3 and TRBJ1-2, with D hard to call. The germline V gene has CDR1 MNHEY and CDR2 SVGEGT. V dropped 0 bases and J dropped 3 bases, with 8 bases sitting between them. This CDR3 has 14 amino acids. The CDR3 DNA reads TGTGCCAGCAGTTACTCCGGGCAGCACTATGGCTACACCTTC. Translating it yields CASSYSGQHYGYTF.

The chain couples TRBV4-1 to TRBJ2-3, with TRBD2 matching over 7 bases. The V gene's germline CDR1 is MGHRA and CDR2 YSYEKL. CDR3 length: 14 residues. V was clipped by 2 bases and J by 4 bases; unmatched bases: 3. The CDR3 spells CASSQTSVSDTQYF. The CDR3 DNA reads as TGCGCCAGCAGCCAAACTAGCGTGTCAGATACGCAGTATTTT.

This clonotype appeared a few times. The rearrangement joins TRBV7-9 to TRBJ2-3, with 7 bases fitting TRBD1. Unmatched junction bases numbered 5, after V lost 4 bases and J lost 4 bases. This CDR3 contains 14 residues. Looked up from germline, CDR1 is SEHNR and CDR2 is FQNEAQ (reference sequence). CDR3 residues: CASSSRQGPDTQYF. Here the CDR3 DNA reads TGTGCCAGCAGCTCCCGACAGGGCCCAGATACGCAGTATTTT.

This chain joins TRBV27 and TRBJ2-2; 9 bases are shared with TRBD2. The ends lost 2 bases at V and 4 bases at J; junction bases unmatched: 14. This CDR3 has 19 amino acids. Per germline, CDR1 MNHEY and CDR2 SMNVEV (reference sequence). As DNA, the CDR3 is TGTGCCAGCAGTTTAGGGCCAGCGGGGGGCCCTTCGAGCACCGGGGAGCTGTTTTTT. It is translated as CASSLGPAGGPSSTGELFF.

This chain joins TRBV9 and TRBJ2-3; no clear D. CDR3 length: 13 residues. Germline V lookup: CDR1 SGDLS, CDR2 YYNGEE. V lost 4 bases, J lost 5 bases, and 11 bases lay in between. For the CDR3, the DNA is TGTGCCAGCAGCTTCCAAGGGAAAGATACGCAGTATTTT. Protein sequence: CASSFQGKDTQYF. The variable domain in full, completed from reference TRBV9 and TRBJ2-3, reads DSGVTQTPKHLITATGQRVTLRCSPRSGDLSVYWYQQSLDQGLQFLIQYYNGEERAKGNILERFSAQQFPDLHSELNLSSLELGDSALYFCASSFQGKDTQYFGPGTRLTVL.

This clonotype was seen many times. CDR3 DNA: TGTGCCAGCAGCTATCTCCCCAGCAATCAGCCCCAGCATTTT. This codes for CASSYLPSNQPQHF. The chain links TRBV7-6 to TRBJ1-5, with D hard to call. V was shortened by 4 bases and J by 1 base, with 8 bases between the two germline ends. Germline V gives CDR1 SGHVS, CDR2 FNYEAQ. The CDR3 length is 14 residues.

The chain employs TRBV19 and TRBJ2-3; the D gene could be TRBD1 or TRBD2 (5 bases each). The CDR3 consists of 13 residues. Germline lookup yields CDR1 LNHDA and CDR2 SQIVND (reference sequence). V shed 3 bases and J shed 8 bases, with 12 bases lying between them. The CDR3 sequence: CASSMGEMGTQYF. As DNA, the CDR3 is TGTGCCAGTAGTATGGGGGAAATGGGTACGCAGTATTTT.

The chain is built from TRBV4-1 and TRBJ2-3, with no clear D. Germline CDR1 is MGHRA and CDR2 is YSYEKL. The CDR3 spans 15 residues. The V gene lost 0 bases and the J gene lost 2 bases, with 9 bases spanning the gap. CDR3 bases: TGCGCCAGCAGCCAAGAGAGAGCTACCACAGATACGCAGTATTTT. It specifies CASSQERATTDTQYF.

This clonotype has a handful of counts. V and J are TRBV19 and TRBJ2-1; D is possibly TRBD2 (5 bases). The germline V and J ends were trimmed by 7 bases and 7 bases, with 17 bases remaining between them. This CDR3 has 14 residues. CDR1 LNHDA and CDR2 SQIVND come from the germline V gene (reference sequence). Here the CDR3 reads CASTLGANTNEQFF. The CDR3 nucleotides read TGTGCCAGTACATTGGGAGCCAATACTAATGAGCAGTTCTTC.

In its sample, this clonotype was seen once. The V and J genes are TRBV14 and TRBJ2-1, with D possibly being TRBD2 (6 bases). V was cut by 4 bases and J by 8 bases, with 12 bases left in between. CDR3 length: 13 residues. The germline V gene has CDR1 SGHDN and CDR2 FVKESK. This CDR3 reads CASSRDWRDEQFF. CDR3 sequence (DNA): TGTGCCAGCAGCCGGGACTGGCGGGATGAGCAGTTCTTC.

The chain links TRBV27 to TRBJ2-1; no definite D call. The V end lost 5 bases, the J end lost 0 bases, and 11 bases lay between the germline ends. Germline loops: CDR1 MNHEY, CDR2 SMNVEV (reference sequence). The CDR3 length is 15 residues. The CDR3 protein is CASSATYPSYNEQFF. The CDR3 DNA reads as TGTGCCAGCAGTGCCACATATCCCTCCTACAATGAGCAGTTCTTC.